Reported below is one T cell receptor beta chain. Its antigen is unidentified. The sample belongs to a study of OX40 agonist ivuxolimab in advanced cancers. Study conclusions and caveats: Some of the lowest clonal expansion was seen in partial responders at 0.1-3.0 mg/kg.

Generated by immunoSEQ multiplex PCR, the TCRdb table keeps only in-frame clones and is missing some. The data contain roughly 70,000 clones, 85% of them singletons. The CDR3 has 16 residues. Germline V CDR1 and CDR2: SGHRS, YFSETQ. The V gene end was trimmed by 3 bases and the J gene end by 5 bases; junction bases not matched to a gene: 8. Material: CD4+ or CD8+ T cells sorted from blood, obtained in a trial of the OX40 agonist ivuxolimab. The sequence came from an adult with an advanced solid tumor such as melanoma, head and neck, liver or kidney cancer. The chain joins TRBV5-1 to TRBJ1-6; 7 positions match TRBD1. As DNA, the CDR3 is TGCGCCAGCAGCTCGGAAGGGACAGCTCATAATTCACCCCTCCACTTT. It translates to CASSSEGTAHNSPLHF.